Presented here are 29 T cell receptor beta chains from one specimen sequenced in a study of response to subunit inactivated influenza vaccine (dated by TCRdb to the late 2010s). Library generation was performed with RT-PCR. Sequencer: Illumina HiSeq 2500. TCRdb trimmed public reads at Q25 via fastp, called clones via MiXCR and kept in-frame beta chains. Under each unique CDR3 protein, matching rows form one entry showing the most common genes and DNA. The sample includes about 180,000 distinct CDR3 sequences, with nearly 9.5% observed a single time. The leading ten clones occupy approximately 10% of the sample. Sequencing was performed on non-naive T cells sorted from PBMCs, taken on the day of vaccination. The sample's cell subset or site label, decoded: memory T cell fraction. The receptor source for this set is a man in his fifties or sixties who received an inactivated influenza vaccine. Donor details come from another sample of the same person, matched by shared clones.

Details on this clonotype: The junction and the germline gene differ at one end; a read error may be behind it. The chain is built from TRBV20-1 and TRBJ1-5, with D unresolved. Per germline, CDR1 DFQATT and CDR2 SNEGSKA (reference sequence). The CDR3 is made up of 17 amino acids. CDR3 amino acids: CSSRPPGGYASNQPQHF. In nucleotides, the CDR3 is TGCAGTTCTAGACCTCCGGGAGGTTACGCGAGCAATCAGCCCCAGCATTTT.

This clonotype was found many times. The chain joins TRBV6-1 to TRBJ2-2; maybe TRBD1 (6 bases). Germline V gene data show CDR1 as MNHNS and CDR2 as SASEGT. The CDR3 extends over 14 amino acids. V lost 5 bases, J lost 3 bases, and 10 bases lay in between. The CDR3 nucleotides read TGTGCCAGCAGTCCAGGGGCCGACACCGGGGAGCTGTTTTTT. Amino acids: CASSPGADTGELFF.

The table lists this clonotype with a few counts. The rearrangement links TRBV27 to TRBJ2-1, with 7 bases matching TRBD1. J lost 6 bases, V lost 3 bases, and 2 bases had no gene match. The CDR3 covers 13 residues. Looked up from germline, CDR1 is MNHEY and CDR2 is SMNVEV (reference sequence). CDR3 protein: CASSFGDSNEQFF. Here the CDR3 DNA reads TGTGCCAGCAGTTTCGGGGACAGCAATGAGCAGTTCTTC.

V gene TRBV29-1 combines with J gene TRBJ2-7, with 13 bases aligning to TRBD2. V dropped 6 bases and J dropped 4; count of bases not matched to a gene: 6. Germline V lookup: CDR1 SQVTM, CDR2 ANQGSEA. The CDR3 runs 14 residues. The CDR3 bases are TGCAGCGTCGCCGGGACTAGCGGGGTTTACGAGCAGTACTTC. Its protein product is CSVAGTSGVYEQYF.

The chain couples TRBV20-1 to TRBJ2-3; D not resolved. Germline CDR1 is DFQATT and CDR2 is SNEGSKA (reference sequence). CDR3 length: 13 amino acids. Trimming left V 3 bases short and J 3 bases short, with 10 bases between. The CDR3 DNA follows: TGCAGTGCTAGGTGGGCCGGGACAGATACGCAGTATTTT. Protein product: CSARWAGTDTQYF.

This clonotype appeared a few times. The chain links TRBV6-2 or TRBV6-3 to TRBJ1-3; D may be TRBD1 (5 bases). Trimming shortened V by 5 bases and J by 0 bases, and 8 bases separated the two germline ends. The CDR3 runs to 14 residues. From germline, CDR1 is MNHEY and CDR2 SVGEGT. The CDR3 reads CASSGTLSGNTIYF. CDR3 coding DNA: TGTGCCAGCAGTGGGACTCTCTCTGGAAACACCATATATTTT.

This clonotype turned up a few times. This chain joins TRBV6-1 and TRBJ2-1; 7 nucleotides align to TRBD2. Germline values: CDR1 MNHNS, CDR2 SASEGT. J gave up 5 bases and V 7 bases, and 11 bases lay outside the gene matches. This CDR3 contains 15 residues. The CDR3 here is CASTQGSSGNNEQFF. CDR3 nucleotides: TGTGCCAGCACCCAGGGATCTAGCGGAAACAATGAGCAGTTCTTC.

A word on this clonotype: Its ends do not fully match the called genes, so a read error is possible. This sequence joins TRBV5-6 and TRBJ2-7, with D uncertain. CDR1 and CDR2 from the germline V gene are SGHDT and YYEEEE. This CDR3 has 14 amino acids. This CDR3 reads CASSLAGSSYKQYF. CDR3 in DNA: TGTGCCAGCAGCTTGGCCGGCAGCTCCTACAAGCAGTACTTC.

The chain has TRBV4-2 and TRBJ2-5; D assignment may be TRBD1 or TRBD2 (5 bases each). V lost 4 bases and J lost 5, with 14 bases in between. The V gene's germline CDR1 is LGHNA and CDR2 YNFKEQ. This CDR3 is 14 amino acids long. The CDR3: CASSPGLRTETQYF. DNA for the CDR3: TGTGCCAGCAGCCCGGGGCTTAGAACGGAGACCCAGTACTTC.

The rearrangement joins TRBV18 to TRBJ1-2; tentatively, D is TRBD1 (5 bases). V lost 0 bases, J lost 7 bases, and 9 bases lay in between. The CDR3 runs 13 residues. Germline CDR1 KGHSH, CDR2 LQKENI. CDR3 region: CASSPPGTAGYTF. CDR3 nucleotide sequence: TGTGCCAGCTCACCACCCGGGACTGCTGGCTACACCTTC. Full variable domain (remainder filled in from reference TRBV18 and TRBJ1-2): NAGVMQNPRHLVRRRGQEARLRCSPMKGHSHVYWYRQLPEEGLKFMVYLQKENIIDESGMPKERFSAEFPKEGPSILRIQQVVRGDSAAYFCASSPPGTAGYTFGSGTRLTVV.

The rearrangement joins TRBV18 to TRBJ2-7; 7 bases are a match to TRBD1. Germline CDR1 and CDR2: KGHSH and LQKENI. V was pared by 6 bases and J by 2 bases, with 7 bases of the junction left unmatched. The CDR3 loop spans 14 amino acids. The chain's CDR3 is CASSLRDRAYEQYF. The CDR3 bases are TGTGCCAGCTCTCTCCGGGACAGAGCCTACGAGCAGTACTTC.

This clonotype was found many times. The chain is built from TRBV19 and TRBJ2-1; D is unclear. CDR1 and CDR2 from the germline V gene are LNHDA and SQIVND (reference sequence). V dropped 6 bases and J dropped 0 bases, with 3 bases sitting between them. CDR3 size: 12 residues. CDR3 amino acids: CASRSSYNEQFF. The CDR3 DNA follows: TGTGCCAGTAGATCCTCCTACAATGAGCAGTTCTTC.

This clonotype was counted a few times. V and J are TRBV10-3 and TRBJ2-3, with 8 bases that match TRBD2. The CDR3 sequence is 15 residues long. V was clipped by 7 bases and J by 2 bases; unmatched bases: 8. From germline, CDR1 is ENHRY and CDR2 SYGVKD. The CDR3 region has the DNA TGTGCCATCATGAGGAGCGGGGGCCTCACAGATACGCAGTATTTT. The encoded protein is CAIMRSGGLTDTQYF.

The V gene is TRBV11-2, the J gene TRBJ2-7, with 9 positions matching TRBD1. This CDR3 is built from 14 residues. Trimming took 8 bases from V and 3 from J; bases not matched to a gene: 8. The germline V gene encodes CDR1 SGHAT and CDR2 FQNNGV. The CDR3 nucleotides read TGTGCCAGCGGTATGGGACAGGGACTCTACGAGCAGTACTTC. It translates to CASGMGQGLYEQYF.

This clonotype was counted many times. The V call is TRBV4-1, the J call TRBJ1-6; D not certain. Germline V gene sequence: CDR1 MGHRA, CDR2 YSYEKL. Trimming took off 1 base at V and 12 bases at J, with 10 bases between the two ends. The length of the CDR3 is 13 residues. CDR3 nucleotide sequence: TGCGCCAGCAGCCAAGGCACAGCTGGACCCCTCCACTTT. Translation gives CASSQGTAGPLHF.

This clonotype was seen a handful of times. The chain links TRBV10-3 to TRBJ1-2; D possibly corresponds to TRBD1 (5 bases). This CDR3 has 11 residues. The germline V gene encodes CDR1 ENHRY and CDR2 SYGVKD. V gave up 10 bases and J gave up 3 bases, with 9 bases separating them. CDR3 amino acids: CATGTDYGYTF. The CDR3, as DNA: TGTGCCACCGGGACGGACTATGGCTACACCTTC.

The chain is built from TRBV9 and TRBJ2-3; 11 bases line up with TRBD2. The CDR3 extends over 16 amino acids. After removal of 1 base from V and 1 base from J, the junction contained 2 bases not matched to a gene. The germline V gene encodes CDR1 SGDLS and CDR2 YYNGEE. The CDR3 here is CASSVPGLAGTDTQYF. CDR3 DNA sequence: TGTGCCAGCAGCGTACCGGGACTAGCGGGCACAGATACGCAGTATTTT.

This clonotype has ten or more counts. The chain links TRBV3-1 to TRBJ1-1; 9 bases match TRBD1. The CDR3 runs to 17 residues. Germline trimming cut 5 bases from V and 1 base from J; bases unmatched to any gene: 11. The germline V gene has CDR1 LGHDT and CDR2 YNNKEL (reference sequence). CDR3 sequence reads: CASSKTIQGARNTEAFF. As DNA, the CDR3 is TGTGCCAGCAGCAAAACCATACAGGGGGCGCGGAACACTGAAGCTTTCTTT.

The V call is TRBV12-3 or TRBV12-4, the J call TRBJ1-5, with a possible D match to TRBD1 (5 bases). V was cut by 4 bases and J by 5 bases, with 9 bases left in between. The CDR3 covers 13 residues. Here the CDR3 DNA reads TGTGCCAGCAGTTGGGGGGAGGATCAGCCCCAGCATTTT. Translated, it gives CASSWGEDQPQHF.

This clonotype was counted only a few times. This chain joins TRBV6-4 and TRBJ2-2; 8 bases are a match to TRBD1. V dropped 4 bases and J dropped 7; count of bases not matched to a gene: 5. The germline V gene has CDR1 MRHNA and CDR2 SNTAGT. The CDR3 is made up of 14 amino acids. CDR3 nucleotide sequence: TGTGCCAGCAGTGCGACAGGGGAAGGCGGGGAGCTGTTTTTT. It is translated as CASSATGEGGELFF.

The V call is TRBV4-2, the J call TRBJ1-5; no firm D call. The V end lost 4 bases, the J end lost 4 bases, and 5 bases lay between the germline ends. This CDR3 has 12 residues. Germline CDR1 LGHNA, CDR2 YNFKEQ. In nucleotides, the CDR3 is TGTGCCAGCAGCCTACAGAATCAGCCCCAGCATTTT. Residues: CASSLQNQPQHF.

This clonotype was recorded at least ten times. The J gene is TRBJ1-2, the V gene TRBV20-1, with 7 bases that match TRBD1. This CDR3 spans 13 amino acids. Germline lookup yields CDR1 DFQATT and CDR2 SNEGSKA (reference sequence). V trimming: 6 bases; J trimming: 8 bases; junction bases outside the gene matches: 12. For the CDR3, the DNA is TGCAGTGCCCCGTATCGGACAGGTGCGGGCTACACCTTC. Its translation: CSAPYRTGAGYTF.

This sequence joins TRBV7-2 and TRBJ2-7, with a possible D match to TRBD1 (6 bases). V was pared by 5 bases and J by 6 bases, with 14 bases between. The CDR3 is 13 residues long. Germline V gene lookup returns CDR1 SGHTA and CDR2 FQGNSA. CDR3 sequence: CASSRGGSPEQYF. Written as DNA, the CDR3 is TGTGCCAGCAGCCGAGGGGGTTCTCCCGAGCAGTACTTC.

The chain joins TRBV7-8 to TRBJ2-3, with 7 bases lining up with TRBD1. V gave up 1 base and J gave up 0 bases; unmatched junction bases: 7. The CDR3 totals 17 residues. Germline values: CDR1 SGHVS, CDR2 FQNEAQ. The CDR3 loop is CASSLGRGTESTDTQYF. The DNA of the CDR3 is TGTGCCAGCAGCTTAGGACGAGGGACAGAAAGCACAGATACGCAGTATTTT. The variable domain in full, with the rest retrieved from reference TRBV7-8 and TRBJ2-3, is GAGVSQSPRYKVAKRGQDVALRCDPISGHVSLFWYQQALGQGPEFLTYFQNEAQLDKSGLPSDRFFAERPEGSVSTLKIQRTQQEDSAVYLCASSLGRGTESTDTQYFGPGTRLTVL.

This clonotype came up a few times. The chain couples TRBV7-9 to TRBJ2-3; 9 bases agree with TRBD2. CDR1 SEHNR and CDR2 FQNEAQ come from the germline V gene (reference sequence). Trimming at V came to 3 bases and at J to 4 bases, leaving 5 bases not matched to a gene. This CDR3 spans 15 amino acids. CDR3 amino acids: CASSLSSGSSDTQYF. In nucleotides, the CDR3 is TGTGCCAGCAGCTTGAGTAGCGGGAGTTCAGATACGCAGTATTTT.

The table lists this clonotype with a few counts. This rearrangement joins TRBV24-1 to TRBJ2-3, with D possibly being TRBD2 (5 bases). The CDR3 runs 14 residues. V lost 0 bases and J lost 5, with 8 bases in between. Looked up from germline, CDR1 is KGHDR and CDR2 is SFDVKD. The CDR3 bases are TGTGCCACCAGTGATTTGCTTGAGGGAGATACGCAGTATTTT. Its protein is CATSDLLEGDTQYF.

On this clonotype: A much larger clone lies a single base off, so this may be a read error. This sequence joins TRBV7-9 and TRBJ2-1; 9 bases agree with TRBD2. Germline values: CDR1 SEHNR, CDR2 FQNEAQ (reference sequence). With V trimmed by 5 bases and J by 7 bases, 15 bases remained unmatched. The length of the CDR3 is 17 residues. The CDR3 DNA is TGTGCCAGCAGCGCAACCCGGCTAGCGGGAACTAGGAATGAGCAGTTCTTC. As protein: CASSATRLAGTRNEQFF.

The chain combines TRBV13 with TRBJ1-1; 7 nucleotides align to TRBD1. CDR3 size: 17 residues. V lost 2 bases and J lost 0; bases outside the gene matches: 9. Per germline, CDR1 PRHDT and CDR2 FYEKMQ (reference sequence). In DNA, the CDR3 is TGTGCCAGCAGCTTATTTGGGACAGCGACCATGAACACTGAAGCTTTCTTT. As protein: CASSLFGTATMNTEAFF. The full variable domain, rest sourced from reference TRBV13 and TRBJ1-1, is AAGVIQSPRHLIKEKRETATLKCYPIPRHDTVYWYQQGPGQDPQFLISFYEKMQSDKGSIPDRFSAQQFSDYHSELNMSSLELGDSALYFCASSLFGTATMNTEAFFGQGTRLTVV.

This chain connects TRBV20-1 to TRBJ2-5; D call uncertain. The CDR3 sequence is 13 residues long. Trimming pared 1 base from V and 0 bases from J, leaving 6 bases between. The germline gives CDR1 DFQATT, CDR2 SNEGSKA (reference sequence). The CDR3 reads CSARALYQETQYF. In DNA form, the CDR3 reads TGCAGTGCTAGAGCGCTTTACCAAGAGACCCAGTACTTC.